This T cell receptor (beta chain) was sequenced for a study of CD8 T cells in ankylosing spondylitis. Study-level points and caveats: Matched synovial fluid from ankylosing spondylitis patients was reported to be enriched for disease-linked clones. Reactive arthritis synovial fluid and blood previously showed some of these motif variants. A TCR beta motif made of about 8 highly homologous variants seemed typical of ankylosing spondylitis blood.

Concerning this clonotype: Its specificity is not known.

The CDR3 covers 15 residues. Germline V gene sequence: CDR1 SGDLS, CDR2 YYNGEE. Trimming left V 2 bases short and J 0 bases short, with 10 bases between. Library preparation for TCR beta used quantitative 5'-RACE with molecular barcodes. Each CDR3 protein gets one entry after TCRdb re-called the 5' RACE reads with MiXCR. The sample includes some 23,000 distinct CDR3 sequences, about 2.6% of them seen just once. The source of this sequence is a female donor with ankylosing spondylitis or in good health (not recorded which). This chain uses TRBV9 with TRBJ2-3, with D possibly being TRBD2 (6 bases). Sequences were obtained from blood, either unsorted or a sorted T cell fraction (not recorded which). CDR3 in DNA: TGTGCCAGCAGCGTCTCAAGCGGGAGCACAGATACGCAGTATTTT. It yields the protein CASSVSSGSTDTQYF.